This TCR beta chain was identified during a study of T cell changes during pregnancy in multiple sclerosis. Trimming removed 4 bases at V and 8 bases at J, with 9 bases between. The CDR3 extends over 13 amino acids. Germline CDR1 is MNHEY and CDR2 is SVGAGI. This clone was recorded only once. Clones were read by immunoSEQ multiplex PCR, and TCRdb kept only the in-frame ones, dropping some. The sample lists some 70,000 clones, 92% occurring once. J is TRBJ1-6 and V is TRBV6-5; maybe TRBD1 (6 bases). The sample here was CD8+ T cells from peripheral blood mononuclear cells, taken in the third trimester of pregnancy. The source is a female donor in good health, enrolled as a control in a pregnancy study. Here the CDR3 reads CASSSQGYSPLHF. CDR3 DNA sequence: TGTGCCAGCAGTTCCCAGGGGTATTCACCCCTCCACTTT.